This TCR beta chain was retrieved from a study of blood T cell repertoires in COVID-19. Study overall: Spain, Italy and the United States supplied samples that represented acute and convalescent COVID-19.

Original methodology: From reference gene primer amplification, estimates of nucleated cell counts were derived. Method: immunoSEQ multiplex PCR; TCRdb's copy keeps in-frame clones and lacks some. That table furnishes V, J and clone size, whereas the DNA furnished D and trimming. Seen here are roughly 200,000 clones, around 83% observed once, and the top ten hold 4.5% to 5%. This CDR3 spans 15 amino acids. With 7 bases clipped from V and 5 bases from J, the junction kept 10 bases outside the gene matches. Germline CDR1 is MNHEY and CDR2 is SVGAGI. The material sequenced was peripheral blood. This chain uses TRBV6-5 with TRBJ2-5; 10 positions match TRBD2. This TCR derives from an elderly woman with acute or convalescent COVID-19. CDR3 protein: CASILAGVVRETQYF. The CDR3 DNA sequence: TGTGCCAGCATCCTAGCGGGAGTGGTTCGGGAGACCCAGTACTTC.